This TCR beta chain derives from a study of cytomegalovirus exposure and HLA in healthy donors. Germline V CDR1 and CDR2: DFQATT, SNEGSKA (reference sequence). The CDR3 runs 11 residues. V lost 4 bases to trimming and J lost 10 bases; unmatched junction nucleotides: 3. A multiplex PCR was run with 60 Vbeta primers and 13 Jbeta primers. Generated by immunoSEQ multiplex PCR, the TCRdb table keeps only in-frame clones and is missing some. Counted here are 90,000 to 150,000 clones, 63% occurring once; the ten biggest clones make up 8% to 10%. Overall study findings and caveats: Presence/absence results assume similar sequencing depth per donor, which may not hold. Published work reported that the classifier diagnosed cytomegalovirus status with high specificity and sensitivity.

On this clone itself: What it binds is not known.

The chain is built from TRBV20-1 and TRBJ2-1; TRBD1 agrees at 8 bases. Sequenced input: PBMCs. The origin of this receptor is a man aged 40-49 years in good health and CMV-seropositive. The CDR3 spells CSATGQAEQFF. The CDR3 DNA reads TGCAGTGCTACGGGACAGGCCGAGCAGTTCTTC.